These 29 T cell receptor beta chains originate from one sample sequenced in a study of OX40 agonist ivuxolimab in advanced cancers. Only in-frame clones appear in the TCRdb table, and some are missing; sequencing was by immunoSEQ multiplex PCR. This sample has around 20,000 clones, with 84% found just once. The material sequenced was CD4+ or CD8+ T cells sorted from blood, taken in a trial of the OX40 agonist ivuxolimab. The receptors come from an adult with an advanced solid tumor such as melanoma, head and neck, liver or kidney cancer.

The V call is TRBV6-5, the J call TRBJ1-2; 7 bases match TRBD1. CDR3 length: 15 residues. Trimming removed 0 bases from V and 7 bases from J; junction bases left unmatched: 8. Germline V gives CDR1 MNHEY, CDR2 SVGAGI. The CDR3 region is CASSYSGQGDGGYTF. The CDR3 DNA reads TGTGCCAGCAGTTACTCGGGGCAGGGGGACGGTGGCTACACCTTC.

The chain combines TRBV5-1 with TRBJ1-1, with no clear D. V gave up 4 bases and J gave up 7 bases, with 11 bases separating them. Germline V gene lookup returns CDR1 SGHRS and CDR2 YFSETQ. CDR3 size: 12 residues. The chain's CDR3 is CASSPGRNEAFF. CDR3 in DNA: TGCGCCAGCAGCCCGGGGAGAAATGAAGCTTTCTTT.

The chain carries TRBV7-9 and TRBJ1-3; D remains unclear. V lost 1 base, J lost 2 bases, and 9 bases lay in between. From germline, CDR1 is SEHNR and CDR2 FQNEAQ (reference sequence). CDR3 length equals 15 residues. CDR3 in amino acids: CASSLGPGAGNTIYF. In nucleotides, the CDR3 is TGTGCCAGCAGCTTAGGGCCCGGAGCTGGAAACACCATATATTTT. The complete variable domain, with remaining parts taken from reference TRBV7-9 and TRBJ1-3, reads DTGVSQNPRHKITKRGQNVTFRCDPISEHNRLYWYRQTLGQGPEFLTYFQNEAQLEKSRLLSDRFSAERPKGSFSTLEIQRTEQGDSAMYLCASSLGPGAGNTIYFGEGSWLTVV.

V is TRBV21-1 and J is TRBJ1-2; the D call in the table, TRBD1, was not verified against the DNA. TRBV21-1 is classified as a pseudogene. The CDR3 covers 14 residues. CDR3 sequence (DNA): TGTGCCAGCAGCAAAGACCCACAGGCGTATGGCTACACCTTC. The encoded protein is CASSKDPQAYGYTF.

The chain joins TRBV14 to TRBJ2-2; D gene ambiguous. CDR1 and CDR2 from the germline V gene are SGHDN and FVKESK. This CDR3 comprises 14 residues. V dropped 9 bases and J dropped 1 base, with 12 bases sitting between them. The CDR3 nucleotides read TGTGCCAGTCACTCCGGCATGAACACCGGGGAGCTGTTTTTT. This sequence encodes CASHSGMNTGELFF.

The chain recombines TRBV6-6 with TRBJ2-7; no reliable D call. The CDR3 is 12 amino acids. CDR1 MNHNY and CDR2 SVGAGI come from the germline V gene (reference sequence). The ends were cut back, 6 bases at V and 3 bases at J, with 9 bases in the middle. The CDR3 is CASRRFHYEQYF. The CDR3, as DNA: TGTGCCAGCAGACGATTCCACTACGAGCAGTACTTC.

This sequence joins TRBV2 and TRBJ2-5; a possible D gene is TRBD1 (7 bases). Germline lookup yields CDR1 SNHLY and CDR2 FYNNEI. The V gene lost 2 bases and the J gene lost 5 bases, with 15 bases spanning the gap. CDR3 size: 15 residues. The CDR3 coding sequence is TGTGCCAGCAGTGAAAGGCACAGGGGACTCGAGACCCAGTACTTC. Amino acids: CASSERHRGLETQYF. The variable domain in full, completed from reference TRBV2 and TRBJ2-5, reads EPEVTQTPSHQVTQMGQEVILRCVPISNHLYFYWYRQILGQKVEFLVSFYNNEISEKSEIFDDQFSVERPDGSNFTLKIRSTKLEDSAMYFCASSERHRGLETQYFGPGTRLLVL.

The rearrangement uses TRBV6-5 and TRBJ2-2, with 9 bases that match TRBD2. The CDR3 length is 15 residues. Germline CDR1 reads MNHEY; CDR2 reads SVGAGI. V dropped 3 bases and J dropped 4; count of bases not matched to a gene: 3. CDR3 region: CASSYQAGGTGELFF. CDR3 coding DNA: TGTGCCAGCAGTTATCAAGCGGGGGGCACCGGGGAGCTGTTTTTT.

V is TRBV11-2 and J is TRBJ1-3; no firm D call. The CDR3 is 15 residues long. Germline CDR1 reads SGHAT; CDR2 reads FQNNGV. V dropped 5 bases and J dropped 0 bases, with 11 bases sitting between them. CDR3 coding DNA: TGTGCCAGCAGCGCCCGAGGGAGCTCTGGAAACACCATATATTTT. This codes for CASSARGSSGNTIYF.

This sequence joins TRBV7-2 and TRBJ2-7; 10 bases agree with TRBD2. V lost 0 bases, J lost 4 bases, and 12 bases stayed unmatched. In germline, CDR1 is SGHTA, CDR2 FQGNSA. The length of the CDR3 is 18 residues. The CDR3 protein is CASSLAAGSGGARYEQYF. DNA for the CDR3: TGTGCCAGCAGCTTAGCGGCGGGGAGCGGGGGGGCCAGGTACGAGCAGTACTTC.

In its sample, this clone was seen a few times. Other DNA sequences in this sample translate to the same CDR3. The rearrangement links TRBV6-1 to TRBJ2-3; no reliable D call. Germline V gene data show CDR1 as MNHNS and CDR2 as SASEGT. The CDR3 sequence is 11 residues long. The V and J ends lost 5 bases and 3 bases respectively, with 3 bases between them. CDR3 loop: CASSHTDTQYF. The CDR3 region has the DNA TGTGCCAGCAGTCATACAGATACGCAGTATTTT.

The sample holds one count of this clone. The CDR3 sequence is CASSLEGNEQYF. The CDR3 DNA reads as TGCGCCAGCAGCTTGGAGGGGAACGAGCAGTACTTC. The genes are TRBV5-1 and TRBJ2-7; TRBD1 is a possible D gene (5 bases). The germline CDR1 and CDR2 sequences are SGHRS and YFSETQ. V was shortened by 0 bases and J by 5 bases, with 6 bases between the two germline ends. The length of the CDR3 is 12 residues.

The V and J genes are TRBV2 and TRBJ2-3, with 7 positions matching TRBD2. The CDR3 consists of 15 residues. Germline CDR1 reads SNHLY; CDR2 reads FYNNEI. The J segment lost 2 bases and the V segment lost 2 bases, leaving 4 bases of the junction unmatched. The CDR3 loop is CASSEWGGDTDTQYF. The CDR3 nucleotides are TGTGCCAGCAGTGAATGGGGGGGGGACACAGATACGCAGTATTTT.

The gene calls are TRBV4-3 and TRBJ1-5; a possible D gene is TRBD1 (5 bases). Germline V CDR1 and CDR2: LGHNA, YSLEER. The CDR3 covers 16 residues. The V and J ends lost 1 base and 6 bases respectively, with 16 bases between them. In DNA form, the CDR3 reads TGCGCCAGCAGCCAAGTTCTCCAGGGTCATATTCAGCCCCAGCATTTT. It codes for CASSQVLQGHIQPQHF.

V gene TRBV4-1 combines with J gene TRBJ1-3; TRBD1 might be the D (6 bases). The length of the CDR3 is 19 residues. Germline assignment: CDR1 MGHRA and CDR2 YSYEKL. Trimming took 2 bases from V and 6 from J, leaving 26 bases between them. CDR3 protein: CASSQLPPGTTALLNTIYF. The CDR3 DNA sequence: TGCGCCAGCAGCCAACTTCCTCCCGGGACAACGGCTCTGCTAAACACCATATATTTT.

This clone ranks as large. CDR3 residues: CASSVSTHTEAFF. The CDR3, as DNA: TGTGCCAGCAGCGTATCGACCCACACTGAAGCTTTCTTT. V usage is TRBV6-6 and J usage is TRBJ1-1; D unresolved. Trimming cost V 6 bases and J 3 bases, with 11 bases left between them. There are 13 residues in the CDR3. CDR1 and CDR2 (germline): MNHNY, SVGAGI (reference sequence).

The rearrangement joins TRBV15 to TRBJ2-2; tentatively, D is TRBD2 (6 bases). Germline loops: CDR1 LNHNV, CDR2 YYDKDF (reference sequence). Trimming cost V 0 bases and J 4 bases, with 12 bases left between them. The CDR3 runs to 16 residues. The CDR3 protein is CATSRDERDFTGELFF. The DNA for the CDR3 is TGTGCCACCAGCAGAGATGAAAGGGACTTCACCGGGGAGCTGTTTTTT.

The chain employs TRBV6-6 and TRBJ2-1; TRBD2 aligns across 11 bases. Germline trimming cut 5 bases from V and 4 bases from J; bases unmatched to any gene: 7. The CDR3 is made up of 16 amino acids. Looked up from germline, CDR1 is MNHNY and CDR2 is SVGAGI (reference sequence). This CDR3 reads CASSATLAGGYNEQFF. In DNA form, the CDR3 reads TGTGCCAGCAGTGCCACCCTAGCGGGGGGTTACAATGAGCAGTTCTTC.

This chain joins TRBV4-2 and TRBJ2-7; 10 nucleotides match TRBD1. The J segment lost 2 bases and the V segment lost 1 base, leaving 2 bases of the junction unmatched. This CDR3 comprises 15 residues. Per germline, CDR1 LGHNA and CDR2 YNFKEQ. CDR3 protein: CASSQGTGGTYEQYF. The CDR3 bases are TGTGCCAGCAGCCAAGGGACAGGGGGGACCTACGAGCAGTACTTC.

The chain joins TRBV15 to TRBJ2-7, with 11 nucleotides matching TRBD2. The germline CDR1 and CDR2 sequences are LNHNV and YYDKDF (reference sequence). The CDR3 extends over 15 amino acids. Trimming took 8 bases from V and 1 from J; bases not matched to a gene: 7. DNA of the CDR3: TGTGCCACCCAAAAGGCTAGCGGGGGGTCCTACGAGCAGTACTTC. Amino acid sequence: CATQKASGGSYEQYF.

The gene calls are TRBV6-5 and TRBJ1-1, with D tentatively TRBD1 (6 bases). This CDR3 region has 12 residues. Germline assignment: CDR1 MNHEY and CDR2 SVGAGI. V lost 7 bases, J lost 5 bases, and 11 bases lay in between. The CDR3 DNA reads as TGTGCCAGCATTAAACAGGGTACTGAAGCTTTCTTT. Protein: CASIKQGTEAFF.

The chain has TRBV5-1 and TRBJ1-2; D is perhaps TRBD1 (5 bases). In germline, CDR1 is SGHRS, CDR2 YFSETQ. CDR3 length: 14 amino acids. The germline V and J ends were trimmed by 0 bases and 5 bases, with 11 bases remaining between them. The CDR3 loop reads CASSLGPGDYGYTF. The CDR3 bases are TGCGCCAGCAGCTTGGGTCCGGGGGATTATGGCTACACCTTC.

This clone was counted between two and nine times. CDR3 region: CASSLTGGINEKLFF. The CDR3 region has the DNA TGTGCCAGCAGCCTGACAGGGGGCATTAATGAAAAACTGTTTTTT. The chain is built from TRBV6-5 and TRBJ1-4; 10 bases map to TRBD1. V shed 6 bases and J 4 bases; nucleotides not matched to a gene: 5. This CDR3 contains 15 residues. Germline values: CDR1 MNHEY, CDR2 SVGAGI.

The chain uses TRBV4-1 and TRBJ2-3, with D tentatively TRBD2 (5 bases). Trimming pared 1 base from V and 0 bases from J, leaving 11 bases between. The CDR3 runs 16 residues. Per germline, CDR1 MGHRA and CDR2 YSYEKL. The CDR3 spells CASSQGTSGSTDTQYF. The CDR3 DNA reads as TGCGCCAGCAGCCAAGGTACTAGTGGGAGCACAGATACGCAGTATTTT.

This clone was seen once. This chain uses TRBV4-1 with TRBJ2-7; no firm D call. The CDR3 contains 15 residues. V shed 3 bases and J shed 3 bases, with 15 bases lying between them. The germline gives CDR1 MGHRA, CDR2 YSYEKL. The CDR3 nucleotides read TGCGCCAGCAGCCATGAAATCAGCCCCAACTACGAGCAGTACTTC. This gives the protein CASSHEISPNYEQYF.

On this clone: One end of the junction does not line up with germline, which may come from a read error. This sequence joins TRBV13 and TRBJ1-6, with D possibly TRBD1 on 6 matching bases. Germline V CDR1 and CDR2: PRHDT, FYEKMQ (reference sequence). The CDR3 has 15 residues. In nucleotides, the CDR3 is TGCGCCAGCAGCCAAGGACAGAATTATAATTCACCCCTCCACTTT. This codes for CASSQGQNYNSPLHF.

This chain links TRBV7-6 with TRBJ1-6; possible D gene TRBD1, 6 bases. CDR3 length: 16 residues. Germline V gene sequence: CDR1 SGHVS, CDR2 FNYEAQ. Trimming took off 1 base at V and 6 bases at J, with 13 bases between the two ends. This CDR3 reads CASSLVPGQVNSPLHF. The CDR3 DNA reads TGTGCCAGCAGCTTAGTTCCGGGACAAGTTAATTCACCCCTCCACTTT.

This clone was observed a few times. The CDR3, as DNA: TGTGCCAGGTCTGGGGACAGGGGTGGAGAGCAGTACTTC. Translated: CARSGDRGGEQYF. The gene calls are TRBV2 and TRBJ2-7; 10 positions agree with TRBD1. CDR1 and CDR2 from the germline V gene are SNHLY and FYNNEI. CDR3 length equals 13 residues. With V trimmed by 9 bases and J by 7 bases, 9 bases remained unmatched.

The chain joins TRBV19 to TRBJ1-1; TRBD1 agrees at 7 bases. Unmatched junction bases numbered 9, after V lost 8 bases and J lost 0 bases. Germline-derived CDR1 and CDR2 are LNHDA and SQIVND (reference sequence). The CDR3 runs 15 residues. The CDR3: CASGGGQLMNTEAFF. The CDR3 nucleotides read TGTGCCAGTGGAGGGGGACAGTTAATGAACACTGAAGCTTTCTTT.